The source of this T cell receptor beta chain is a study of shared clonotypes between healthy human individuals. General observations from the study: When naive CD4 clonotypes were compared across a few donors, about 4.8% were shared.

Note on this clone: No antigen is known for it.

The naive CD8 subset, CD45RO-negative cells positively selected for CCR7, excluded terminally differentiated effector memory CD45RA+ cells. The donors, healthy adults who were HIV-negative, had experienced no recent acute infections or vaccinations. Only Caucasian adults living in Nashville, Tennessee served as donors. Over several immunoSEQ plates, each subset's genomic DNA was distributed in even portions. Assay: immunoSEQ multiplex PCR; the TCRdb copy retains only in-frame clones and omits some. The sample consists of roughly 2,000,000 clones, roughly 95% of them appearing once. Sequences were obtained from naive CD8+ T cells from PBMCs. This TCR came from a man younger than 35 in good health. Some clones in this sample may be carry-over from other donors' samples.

The DNA of the CDR3 is TGTGCCAGCAGGGGGGGGCCCGCAGGCGAGCAGTACTTC. Amino acids: CASRGGPAGEQYF. V is TRBV21-1 and J is TRBJ2-7; the table's D call, TRBD2, has no DNA check behind it. TRBV21-1 is tagged as a pseudogene. This CDR3 comprises 13 residues.